These 7 T cell receptor beta chains were all obtained from the same sample, sequenced in a study of persistence of HIV-infected CD4 T cells (dated by TCRdb to 2019 to 2021). These receptors' targets are unknown. The immunoSEQ hsTCRB assay version 4, run in survey mode, was used to sequence TCRbeta repertoires from genomic DNA. As stored in TCRdb, this immuneACCESS dataset retains in-frame rearrangements with V and J assigned. A fraction of the clones does not appear; measured against another copy, unresolved V genes explain less than half of the discrepancy, and the remainder lacks a known reason. Recorded for this sample are roughly 41,000 clones; roughly 87% of them occurred a single time. Clones ranked in the top ten supply 1.3% of the sample. Per the publication, the treatment or condition label means: suppressive antiretroviral therapy. As a nonspecific positive control representing the CD4+ T cell repertoire, cells were stimulated with anti-CD3/anti-CD28 magnetic beads. Responding CD4+ T cells were sorted on the basis of upregulation of both CD40 ligand and CD69.

Here the sequenced sample was CD4+ T cells sorted from PBMCs after roughly 19-hour stimulation, taken from a patient who received antiretroviral therapy. Taken with the paper, the label for cell subset or site translates to: CD40L+CD69+ CD4 T cells responding to anti-CD3/anti-CD28 beads, representing the overall repertoire. These receptors were collected from an adult man with HIV who was CMV-seropositive.

The chain employs TRBV13 and TRBJ2-5, with TRBD2 identical over 10 bases. With 5 bases clipped from V and 2 bases from J, the junction kept 8 bases outside the gene matches. The germline V gene has CDR1 PRHDT and CDR2 FYEKMQ (reference sequence). The CDR3 is made up of 16 amino acids. CDR3 residues: CASSQPGTSAQETQYF. CDR3 sequence (DNA): TGTGCCAGCAGCCAACCCGGGACTAGCGCGCAAGAGACCCAGTACTTC.

This chain uses TRBV4-2 with TRBJ2-2, with TRBD2 identical over 10 bases. CDR1 and CDR2 (germline): LGHNA, YNFKEQ. CDR3 length: 18 amino acids. The V segment lost 0 bases and the J segment 3 bases; nucleotides outside the gene matches: 7. CDR3 coding DNA: TGTGCCAGCAGCCAAGAGCCGGCTAGCGGGAGTTACACCGGGGAGCTGTTTTTT. Encoded protein: CASSQEPASGSYTGELFF.

V is TRBV5-1 and J is TRBJ2-7; D may be TRBD1 (6 bases). Trimming shortened V by 0 bases and J by 7 bases, and 11 bases separated the two germline ends. The CDR3 has 13 residues. Germline V gene lookup returns CDR1 SGHRS and CDR2 YFSETQ. CDR3 nucleotide sequence: TGCGCCAGCAGCTTGGGACAGGCCCGGGAGCAGTACTTC. It yields the protein CASSLGQAREQYF.

The rearrangement joins TRBV3-1 (or the pseudogene TRBV3-2) to TRBJ2-3; 7 bases map to TRBD1. V lost 1 base, J lost 6 bases, and 10 bases stayed unmatched. CDR1 is LGHDT, CDR2 YNNKEL, per germline (reference sequence). The CDR3 sequence is 16 residues long. CDR3 sequence reads: CASSQVLRGRGDTQYF. The CDR3 region has the DNA TGTGCCAGCAGCCAAGTGTTAAGGGGGCGCGGGGATACGCAGTATTTT.

This clone showed up just a few times. This rearrangement joins TRBV6-2 or TRBV6-3 to TRBJ2-7; possible D gene TRBD1, 5 bases. The germline gives CDR1 MNHEY, CDR2 SVGEGT. The CDR3 loop spans 15 amino acids. V dropped 6 bases and J dropped 0 bases, with 15 bases sitting between them. The CDR3, as DNA: TGTGCCAGCAGCCCGACAGTGGGGTCCTCCTACGAGCAGTACTTC. This sequence encodes CASSPTVGSSYEQYF.

This chain uses TRBV5-4 with TRBJ1-1, with D unresolved. Trimming removed 0 bases from V and 5 bases from J, with 11 bases in between. Germline values: CDR1 SGHNT, CDR2 YYREEE (reference sequence). The CDR3 extends over 14 amino acids. The chain's CDR3 is CASSLGLPETEAFF. The CDR3 bases are TGTGCCAGCAGCTTGGGACTCCCGGAGACTGAAGCTTTCTTT.

In this sample, this clone turned up once. The V call is TRBV6-5, the J call TRBJ2-1; no firm D call. CDR1 and CDR2 from the germline V gene are MNHEY and SVGAGI. V was pared by 6 bases and J by 2 bases, with 11 bases between. This CDR3 has 14 amino acids. The CDR3, as DNA: TGTGCCAGCAGGGGCGTCGCTACCTACAATGAGCAGTTCTTC. This codes for CASRGVATYNEQFF.